Here is one TCR beta chain with its context. Its antigen remains unidentified. Qualities for individual bases were not recorded, and no much larger clone is one base off. Library generation was performed with the immunoSEQ multiplex PCR assay. Held by TCRdb, this immuneACCESS table contains in-frame sequences only and omits some clones. Under half of the omission traces to an unresolved V gene where checked; the cause of the rest is unknown. A total of about 92,000 clones appear in this sample, roughly 78% of them only once. The top ten hold around 10% of the sample. Reading the germline V gene gives CDR1 MDHEN and CDR2 SYDVKM. At the junction V is shortened by 8 bases and J by 4 bases, with 14 bases in between. The CDR3 goes from the cysteine to the phenylalanine over 13 residues. The CDR3 DNA has 39 bases and is translated from base 1. The data were obtained in a study of control samples from healthy donors and cancer patients (TCRdb year 2020).

The rearranged segments are TRBV28 and TRBJ1-2; TRBD1 is a weak D gene call, 6 bases matching. The sequence derives from a woman aged 55-75 years in good health. Sequenced material: blood. The CDR3 here reads CASGGQPLYGYTF. The nucleotide sequence is given as TGTGCCAGCGGTGGACAGCCCCTCTATGGCTACACCTTC.